A selection of T cell receptor beta chains follows, all from one sample in a study of shared clonotypes between healthy human individuals. Here immunoSEQ multiplex PCR was the method, and the copy in TCRdb shows in-frame clones only, minus some. Of roughly 700,000 clones listed, 74% are singletons. Sequencing was carried out using memory CD4+ T cells sorted from blood. These receptors were collected from a woman in her thirties in good health. The CDR3 runs from the conserved cysteine through the conserved F or W. A D gene is named only where the DNA matches it firmly. Where a row states a size, it is once, few, many or the class of an expanded clone; other rows omit it.

-	TRBV2	TRBJ1-2	-	TGTGCCAGCAGTGACTGGCCCGGGAATGGCTACACCTTC	CASSDWPGNGYTF
-	TRBV9	TRBJ2-1	-	TGTGCCAGCAGCGTAGACAGCGGAGTCTACAATGAGCAGTTCTTC	CASSVDSGVYNEQFF
once	TRBV28	TRBJ2-2	-	TGTGCCAGCAAATTGGGGTCCACAAACACCGGGGAGCTGTTTTTT	CASKLGSTNTGELFF
few	TRBV29-1	TRBJ2-5	-	TGCAGCGTTGACTCTGTTAGTGAGACCCAGTACTTC	CSVDSVSETQYF
-	TRBV6-6	TRBJ1-2	-	TGTGCCAGCAGTTACTCGATTGACTATGGCTACACCTTC	CASSYSIDYGYTF
-	TRBV18	TRBJ2-4	TRBD2	TGTGCCAGCTCACCAAGCGGGAGTGGCATTCAGTACTTC	CASSPSGSGIQYF
-	TRBV19	TRBJ2-7	TRBD1	TGTGCCAGTAGTATTACCCGATTACAGGGGAGCTCCTACGAGCAGTACTTC	CASSITRLQGSSYEQYF
-	TRBV5-1	TRBJ1-1	TRBD1	TGCGCCAGCAGTCCAGGGGGAGCAGCTTTCTTT	CASSPGGAAFF
-	TRBV7-2	TRBJ2-1	-	TGTGCCAGCAGCCCCCGAGGGTATGAGCAGTTCTTC	CASSPRGYEQFF
-	TRBV14	TRBJ2-6	TRBD2	TGTGCCAGCAGCCAGTTTCAGGGAGGGAACTCTGGGGCCAACGTCCTGACTTTC	CASSQFQGGNSGANVLTF
-	TRBV19	TRBJ2-2	-	TGTGCCAGTAGTATAGTCAGTAGCGGAGTCACCGGGGAGCTGTTTTTT	CASSIVSSGVTGELFF
few	TRBV30	TRBJ2-5	-	TGTGCCTGGAGAGGGATGAGGGAGCAGTACTTC	CAWRGMREQYF
once	TRBV18	TRBJ2-7	-	TGTGCCAGCTCAACCGCAGGGGCTACCGCCTACGAGCAGTACTTC	CASSTAGATAYEQYF
-	TRBV6-5	TRBJ1-2	-	TGTGCCAGCAGTTACCTAACCAAGGGAGACTATGGCTACACCTTC	CASSYLTKGDYGYTF
-	TRBV19	TRBJ2-6	-	TGTGCCAGTAACTCCCCACCTGGGGCCAACGTCCTGACTTTC	CASNSPPGANVLTF
-	TRBV7-9	TRBJ2-7	TRBD2	TGTGCCAGCAGCTTAAGCGCTAGCGGACTCTACGAGCAGTACTTC	CASSLSASGLYEQYF
-	TRBV7-7	TRBJ2-1	TRBD1	TGTGCCAGCAGCAGGGGACAGGGACTTAGTAATGAGCAGTTCTTC	CASSRGQGLSNEQFF
-	TRBV29-1	TRBJ1-1	TRBD1	TGCAGCGTTGAAGGGGACAGATTCACTGAAGCTTTCTTT	CSVEGDRFTEAFF
-	TRBV6-6	TRBJ2-3	TRBD2	TGTGCCAGCAGCGTTCTAGCGGCCCTAGGCACAGATACGCAGTATTTT	CASSVLAALGTDTQYF
-	TRBV19	TRBJ1-1	TRBD1	TGTGCCAGTAGTATGGACAGGGTGAACACTGAAGCTTTCTTT	CASSMDRVNTEAFF
-	TRBV5-1	TRBJ2-3	TRBD2	TGCGCCAGCAGGGACCTAGCGGGAGTAGATACGCAGTATTTT	CASRDLAGVDTQYF
-	TRBV4-2	TRBJ2-1	-	TGTGCCAGCAGCCAAGAGGGAAGCGGCTCCTACAATGAGCAGTTCTTC	CASSQEGSGSYNEQFF
-	TRBV9	TRBJ2-7	TRBD2	TGTGCCAGCAGCGTAGATACTAGCGGGAGGGCCGGTGAGCAGTACTTC	CASSVDTSGRAGEQYF
-	TRBV28	TRBJ1-2	-	TGTGCCAGCAGTAATCCATTAGACAGGTCCCTATACTATGGCTACACCTTC	CASSNPLDRSLYYGYTF
-	TRBV27	TRBJ2-7	-	TGTGCCAGCAGTCGACCCGGGACCCAGCAGGGCGAGCAGTACTTC	CASSRPGTQQGEQYF
once	TRBV9	TRBJ2-7	TRBD2	TGTGCCAGCAGCCCCAGAGCGGGAGTTGGCTACGAGCAGTACTTC	CASSPRAGVGYEQYF
few	TRBV18	TRBJ2-1	-	TGTGCCAGCTCACCAGGAGATTACAATGAGCAGTTCTTC	CASSPGDYNEQFF
-	TRBV28	TRBJ1-4	-	TGTGCCAGCAGTAAAGCCCAAGACCGGAATGAAAAACTGTTTTTT	CASSKAQDRNEKLFF
-	TRBV2	TRBJ1-2	-	TGTGCCAGCAGCTCTCGGACGAATAACTATGGCTACACCTTC	CASSSRTNNYGYTF
-	TRBV11-2	TRBJ1-2	-	TGTGCCAGCAGCTTAGATAAAGGGAACTATGGCTACACCTTC	CASSLDKGNYGYTF
many	TRBV29-1	TRBJ2-4	-	TGCAGCGTCCGAAACAGGGAGGGGGACATTCAGTACTTC	CSVRNREGDIQYF
-	TRBV5-1	TRBJ2-7	TRBD1	TGCGCCAGCAGCCTCGGGGGGACAGGGTATGTCGAGCAGTACTTC	CASSLGGTGYVEQYF
-	TRBV2	TRBJ2-7	TRBD2	TGTGCCAGCACGGTTACTCTAGCGGGAGACTCCCACGAGCAGTACTTC	CASTVTLAGDSHEQYF
-	TRBV7-9	TRBJ1-1	-	TGTGCCAGCAGCTTAGACGGAGGGGGTCGAGGAGCTTTCTTT	CASSLDGGGRGAFF
many	TRBV19	TRBJ2-1	TRBD2	TGTGCCAGTAGTATACTGAGGACTAGCTTGGAGCAGTTCTTC	CASSILRTSLEQFF
-	TRBV5-4	TRBJ2-7	-	TGTGCCAGCAGCTTGGAGAACCACGAGCAGTACTTC	CASSLENHEQYF
-	TRBV14	TRBJ2-7	TRBD1	TGTGCCAGCAGCCAAGGAAGACAGGGTTCTCCCCCAAGATACTACGAGCAGTACTTC	CASSQGRQGSPPRYYEQYF
-	TRBV19	TRBJ2-7	-	TGTGCCAGTAGCCTACAGGGTCAGGAGCAGTACTTC	CASSLQGQEQYF
many	TRBV2	TRBJ2-4	TRBD2	TGTGCCAGCGGATCGCGGGGGGGTCCCCTAGCCAAAAACATTCAGTACTTC	CASGSRGGPLAKNIQYF
-	TRBV30	TRBJ1-1	-	TGTGCCTGGAGTGGGTTCCTGGGCACTGAAGCTTTCTTT	CAWSGFLGTEAFF